This T cell receptor (beta chain) derives from a study of molecular identifiers for immune sequencing clone quantification. Deletions cut 3 bases from V and 5 bases from J, with 8 bases between. There are 12 residues in the CDR3. Per germline, CDR1 SGHAT and CDR2 FQNNGV. TCRdb re-called the PCR reads with MiXCR, one entry per CDR3 protein. Altogether 100,000 or so distinct CDR3 sequences are present, 36% being singletons, with the ten largest covering around 4.2%. The chain couples TRBV11-2 to TRBJ2-7; no firm D call. The clonotype was recovered from a human donor in good health. Some libraries in this study had Jurkat cell RNA spiked in. Sequenced sample: naive CD8+ T cells from blood, with Jurkat cell RNA spiked in. As for subset: FACS-sorted CD8+CD4-CCR7+CD45RA+ naive T cells. Written as DNA, the CDR3 is TGTGCCAGCAGCTTTGGTATGAACGAGCAGTACTTC. This sequence encodes CASSFGMNEQYF.